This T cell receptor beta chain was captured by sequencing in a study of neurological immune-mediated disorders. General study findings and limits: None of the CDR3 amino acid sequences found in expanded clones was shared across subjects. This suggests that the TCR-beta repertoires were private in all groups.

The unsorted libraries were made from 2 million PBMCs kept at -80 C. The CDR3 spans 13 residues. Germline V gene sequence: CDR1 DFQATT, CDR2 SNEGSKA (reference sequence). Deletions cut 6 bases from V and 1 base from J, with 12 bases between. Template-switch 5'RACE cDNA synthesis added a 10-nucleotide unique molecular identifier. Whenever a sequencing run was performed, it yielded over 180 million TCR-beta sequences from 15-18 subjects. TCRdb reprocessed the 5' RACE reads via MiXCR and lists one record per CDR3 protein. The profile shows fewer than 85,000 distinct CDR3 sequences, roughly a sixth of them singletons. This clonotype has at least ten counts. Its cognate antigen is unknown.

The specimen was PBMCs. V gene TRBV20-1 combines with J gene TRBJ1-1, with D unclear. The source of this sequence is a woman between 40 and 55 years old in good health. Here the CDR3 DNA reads TGCAGTGCACCTGACACATGGAACACTGAAGCTTTCTTT. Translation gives CSAPDTWNTEAFF.